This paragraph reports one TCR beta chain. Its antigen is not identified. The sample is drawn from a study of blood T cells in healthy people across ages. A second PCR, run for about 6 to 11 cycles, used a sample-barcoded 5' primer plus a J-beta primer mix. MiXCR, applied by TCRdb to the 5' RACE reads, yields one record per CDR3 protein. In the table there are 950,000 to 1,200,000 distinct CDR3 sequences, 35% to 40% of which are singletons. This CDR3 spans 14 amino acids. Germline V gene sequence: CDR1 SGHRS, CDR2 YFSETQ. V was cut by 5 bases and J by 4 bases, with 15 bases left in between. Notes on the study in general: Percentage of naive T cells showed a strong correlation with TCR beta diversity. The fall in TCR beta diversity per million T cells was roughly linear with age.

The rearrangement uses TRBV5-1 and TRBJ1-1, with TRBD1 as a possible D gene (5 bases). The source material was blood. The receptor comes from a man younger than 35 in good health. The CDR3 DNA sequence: TGCGCCAGCAGACCCAGGGTAGAGGCCACTGAAGCTTTCTTT. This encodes CASRPRVEATEAFF.